These T cell receptor beta chains were read from a single sample in a study of beta chain features in type 1 diabetes. Clones were read by immunoSEQ multiplex PCR, and TCRdb kept only the in-frame ones, dropping some. The sample has a few hundred thousand clones, roughly 14% seen once. Specimen: naive CD4+ T cells from blood. These receptors came from a man aged 30-40 years with type 1 diabetes. The CDR3 runs from the conserved cysteine through the conserved F or W. The D gene is left open where the match is weak. The size of a clone is reported for some rows only, either as once, few or many, or as a class for expanded clones.

j_call v_call clone_size cdr3_length d_call cdr3_nt cdr3_aa
TRBJ2-7 TRBV29-1 few 12 TRBD1 TGCAGCGTTGAGGGGTCAGGGGGCGAGCAGTACTTC CSVEGSGGEQYF
TRBJ2-7 TRBV27 . 14 . TGTGCCAGCAGTTTATCCGGGGACACCTACGAGCAGTACTTC CASSLSGDTYEQYF
TRBJ2-7 TRBV19 few 14 TRBD1 TGTGCCAGTAGAGGGACAGGGTTTTCCCACGAGCAGTACTTC CASRGTGFSHEQYF
TRBJ1-2 TRBV7-9 . 14 . TGTGCCAGCAGCTTAGCCGAGTCCCCCTATGGCTACACCTTC CASSLAESPYGYTF
TRBJ2-2 TRBV30 . 15 . TGTGCCTGGAGTGTGGACCCAGGGGTGCCCGGGGAGCTGTTTTTT CAWSVDPGVPGELFF
TRBJ1-2 TRBV11-2 . 14 . TGTGCCAGCAGCCGCCGGACAGCCGGCTATGGCTACACCTTC CASSRRTAGYGYTF
TRBJ2-2 TRBV30 few 14 . TGTGCCTGGAGTGGGAAGACGGGCACCGGGGAGCTGTTTTTT CAWSGKTGTGELFF
TRBJ1-2 TRBV25-1 . 16 TRBD1 TGTGCCAGCAGTGAACCACCGGGACAGGGAATCTATGGCTACACCTTC CASSEPPGQGIYGYTF
TRBJ1-5 TRBV7-2 . 12 . TGTGCCAGCAGCCCCCCCGGTCAGCCCCAGCATTTT CASSPPGQPQHF
TRBJ1-5 TRBV7-9 few 15 TRBD1 TGTGCCAGCAGCTTAGAACAGGGGGTAGGTCAGCCCCAGCATTTT CASSLEQGVGQPQHF
TRBJ2-3 TRBV5-1 . 16 TRBD2 TGCGCCAGCAGCTCGGGACTAGCGGACCCTACAGATACGCAGTATTTT CASSSGLADPTDTQYF
TRBJ2-2 TRBV4-1 few 14 TRBD1 TGCGCCAGCAGCCAAATAGGGGGCGCCGGGGAGCTGTTTTTT CASSQIGGAGELFF
TRBJ1-1 TRBV19 few 12 . TGTGCCAGTTTCACACCGGGCACTGAAGCTTTCTTT CASFTPGTEAFF
TRBJ2-2 TRBV10-3 . 12 . TGTGCCATCAGTCGGGAGACCGGGGAGCTGTTTTTT CAISRETGELFF
TRBJ2-5 TRBV25-1 few 16 TRBD1 TGTGCCAGCAGTGACCCTCGACAGGGTGGTGGAGAGACCCAGTACTTC CASSDPRQGGGETQYF
TRBJ1-2 TRBV5-4 few 13 TRBD1 TGTGCCAGCAGCCTTCCGGGACAGGGAGAGTACACCTTC CASSLPGQGEYTF
TRBJ1-1 TRBV18 . 13 . TGTGCCAGCTCACCACCGGGAAGGGGTGAAGCTTTCTTT CASSPPGRGEAFF
TRBJ1-4 TRBV11-1 few 16 . TGTGCCAGCAGGTGTTCCAGGCGAAGGGAGAATGAAAAACTGTTTTTT CASRCSRRRENEKLFF
TRBJ2-5 TRBV20-1 few 11 TRBD1 TGCAGTGCAGGGACAGAAGAGACCCAGTACTTC CSAGTEETQYF
TRBJ2-5 TRBV5-1 few 14 TRBD1 TGCGCCAGCAGCTCGTCCAGCCGGGACAGGGGTGATTACTTC CASSSSSRDRGDYF
TRBJ1-5 TRBV6-6 few 14 . TGTGCCAGCACCAACAACGGGAAGGCTCAGCCCCAGCATTTT CASTNNGKAQPQHF
TRBJ2-3 TRBV7-9 . 16 . TGTGCCAGCAGCTTGAATCGCGGCGGGGGCACAGATACGCAGTATTTT CASSLNRGGGTDTQYF
TRBJ2-5 TRBV5-1 . 16 . TGCGCCAGCAGCCTATCGGCGGGACTTTCGCAAGAGACCCAGTACTTC CASSLSAGLSQETQYF
TRBJ2-7 TRBV25-1 once 14 . TGTGCCAGCAGTGACCCTCGACAGACCCACGAGCAGTACTTC CASSDPRQTHEQYF
TRBJ1-4 TRBV5-6 . 17 TRBD1 TGTGCCAGCAGCTTGTTTGCGGGGGGACAGATGGGGGAAAAACTGTTTTTT CASSLFAGGQMGEKLFF
TRBJ2-7 TRBV30 . 15 TRBD1 TGTGCCTGGAGGCGGACAGGGGGTCCCTACTACGAGCAGTACTTC CAWRRTGGPYYEQYF
TRBJ1-4 TRBV7-8 few 15 TRBD1 TGTGCCAGCAGCTACCGGACAGGACCGGGTGAAAAACTGTTTTTT CASSYRTGPGEKLFF
TRBJ2-6 TRBV27 . 19 . TGTGCCAGCAGTGCCTATTGGACCGGGGGGCAGGCTGGGGCCAACGTCCTGACTTTC CASSAYWTGGQAGANVLTF
TRBJ2-7 TRBV7-6 . 15 TRBD2 TGTGCCAGCAGCTTAGGGTCTAGCGGGAACTACGAGCAGTACTTC CASSLGSSGNYEQYF
TRBJ1-2 TRBV5-6 . 14 . TGTGCCAGCAGCTTGGTGGACCGACGAGGGGGCTACACCTTC CASSLVDRRGGYTF
TRBJ2-7 TRBV6-5 . 13 . TGTGCCAGCAGTTTACCGAGCTCCTACGAGCAGTACTTC CASSLPSSYEQYF
TRBJ2-5 TRBV9 few 18 TRBD2 TGTGCCAGCAGCGTAGCTACGGCTAGCGGGGGGCCGGGAGAGACCCAGTACTTC CASSVATASGGPGETQYF
TRBJ2-3 TRBV5-1 . 14 TRBD1 TGCGCCAGCAGCCAAGGGACAGGGGGAGAGACGCAGTATTTT CASSQGTGGETQYF
TRBJ1-2 TRBV6-1 few 13 . TGTGCCAGCAGTGAAAGTGAGCTTGTTGGCTACACCTTC CASSESELVGYTF
TRBJ2-1 TRBV10-3 . 11 . TGTGCCATCAGACGGTACAATGAGCAGTTCTTC CAIRRYNEQFF
TRBJ1-2 TRBV30 . 13 TRBD1 TGTGCCTGGAGCCCCGGGACAGGGATTGGCTACACCTTC CAWSPGTGIGYTF
TRBJ1-1 TRBV5-1 few 13 . TGCGCCAGCAGCTTGGGTGACAGGCCTGAAGCTTTCTTT CASSLGDRPEAFF
TRBJ2-1 TRBV11-2 few 16 TRBD1 TGTGCCAGCAGCTTAGATCGGGGACAGGGGTACAATGAGCAGTTCTTC CASSLDRGQGYNEQFF
TRBJ2-5 TRBV4-1 few 15 . TGCGCCAGCAGCCAAGCTAAGGGGTTGGGAGAGACCCAGTACTTC CASSQAKGLGETQYF
TRBJ1-1 TRBV30 . 13 . TGTGCCTGGAGTGGTCGGCAGGACACTGAAGCTTTCTTT CAWSGRQDTEAFF
TRBJ2-3 TRBV30 . 12 TRBD1 TGTGCCTGGGGACAGGGAACAGATACGCAGTATTTT CAWGQGTDTQYF
TRBJ1-2 TRBV7-2 . 15 TRBD1 TGTGCCAGCAGCTTAGGGAGGGGGCGCGCCTATGGCTACACCTTC CASSLGRGRAYGYTF
TRBJ2-3 TRBV4-1 . 17 TRBD2 TGCGCCAGCAGCCAAGATCCAACTAGCGGGACCACAGATACGCAGTATTTT CASSQDPTSGTTDTQYF
TRBJ2-1 TRBV7-2 . 15 TRBD2 TGTGCCAGCAGCTTAGGAGCGGGAGGCGGCAATGAGCAGTTCTTC CASSLGAGGGNEQFF
TRBJ1-5 TRBV2 few 15 . TGTGCCAGCAGTGACGGGGGGGGTGGGAATCAGCCCCAGCATTTT CASSDGGGGNQPQHF
TRBJ2-2 TRBV5-4 few 15 . TGTGCCAGCAGCACCGGGACTCTTAACACCGGGGAGCTGTTTTTT CASSTGTLNTGELFF
TRBJ1-1 TRBV5-6 few 15 . TGTGCCAGCAGCCGTACGGGGGGGCAAGGGACTGAAGCTTTCTTT CASSRTGGQGTEAFF
TRBJ2-5 TRBV11-2 few 15 . TGTGCCAGCAGCTTAGTTGCGGACAGAGGAGAGACCCAGTACTTC CASSLVADRGETQYF
TRBJ1-2 TRBV4-1 . 16 . TGCGCCAGCAGCCTTATTGCTCAGGGCGGAAACTATGGCTACACCTTC CASSLIAQGGNYGYTF
TRBJ1-2 TRBV6-4 few 15 TRBD1 TGTGCCAGCAGTGAGTCCCCAGGGGGCGGATTTGGCTACACCTTC CASSESPGGGFGYTF
TRBJ2-7 TRBV5-1 few 16 . TGCGCCAGCAGCTTGGTTTTGGCGACAGGGAGGAACGAGCAGTACTTC CASSLVLATGRNEQYF
TRBJ2-1 TRBV10-3 few 12 TRBD1 TGTGCCATCAGTCCTGGACAGGGGCTGCTGTTCTTC CAISPGQGLLFF
TRBJ1-1 TRBV9 . 16 . TGTGCCAGCAGCCCCCGTTTGGGGGAGGGGAAAACTGAAGCTTTCTTT CASSPRLGEGKTEAFF
TRBJ1-2 TRBV18 . 15 . TGTGCCAGCTCTGAGGGGCAGGGGAGAAGTTATGGCTACACCTTC CASSEGQGRSYGYTF
TRBJ2-7 TRBV19 few 15 TRBD1 TGTGCCAGTAGTATCCGTCGGACAGGGTCCTACGAGCAGTACTTC CASSIRRTGSYEQYF
TRBJ2-7 TRBV27 . 14 . TGTGCCAGCAGTTTAATCGCCGGGGGATACGAGCAGTACTTC CASSLIAGGYEQYF
TRBJ2-1 TRBV21-1 few 15 . TGTGCCAGCAGCAAAGCTTTTGACAGCCGGGATGAGCAGTTCTTC CASSKAFDSRDEQFF
TRBJ2-1 TRBV4-2 few 16 . TGTGCCAGCAGCCAAGAGGGTCTAGCTTCCTACAATGAGCAGTTCTTC CASSQEGLASYNEQFF
TRBJ1-4 TRBV30 few 13 . TGTGCCTGGAGTGCCGGGGTGGCGGAAAAACTGTTTTTT CAWSAGVAEKLFF
TRBJ2-1 TRBV11-3 few 15 TRBD2 TGTGCCAGCAGCTTAGGCGGGGGTTCCTACAATGAGCAGTTCTTC CASSLGGGSYNEQFF